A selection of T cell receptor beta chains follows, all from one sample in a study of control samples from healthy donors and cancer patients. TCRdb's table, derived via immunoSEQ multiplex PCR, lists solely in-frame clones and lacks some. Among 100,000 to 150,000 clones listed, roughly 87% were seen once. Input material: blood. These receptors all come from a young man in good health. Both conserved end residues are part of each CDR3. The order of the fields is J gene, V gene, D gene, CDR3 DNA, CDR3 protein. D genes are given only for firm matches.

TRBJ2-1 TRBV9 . TGTGCCAGCAGCGTAGAACTAGGGGTCTACAATGAGCAGTTCTTC CASSVELGVYNEQFF
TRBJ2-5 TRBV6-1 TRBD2 TGTGCCAGCAGTGTACGAGGACTAGCGGGAGGTAGGGAGACCCAGTACTTC CASSVRGLAGGRETQYF
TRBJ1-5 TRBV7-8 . TGTGCCAGCAGCCTCGGACACTATAGCAATCAGCCCCAGCATTTT CASSLGHYSNQPQHF
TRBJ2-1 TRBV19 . TGTGCCAGTAAGGATCTAAATGAGCAGTTCTTC CASKDLNEQFF
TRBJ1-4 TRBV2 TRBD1 TGTGCCAGCAGTGGAGCCGGGGACAGGGGGCGGTATGTCGATGAAAAACTGTTTTTT CASSGAGDRGRYVDEKLFF
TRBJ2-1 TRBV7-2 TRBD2 TGTGCCAGCAGCTCTCCCGATGTAGCGGGCTTTGAGCAGTTCTTC CASSSPDVAGFEQFF
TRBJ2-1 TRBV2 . TGTGCCAGCAGGGGCGACGGAAACAATGAGCAGTTCTTC CASRGDGNNEQFF
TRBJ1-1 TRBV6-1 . TGTGCCAGCAGTGAAAGGTTCTCCGATTGGGGGAACACTGAAGCTTTCTTT CASSERFSDWGNTEAFF
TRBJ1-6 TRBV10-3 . TGTGCCATCACCGACTCGAGCTCCTATAATTCACCCCTCCACTTT CAITDSSSYNSPLHF
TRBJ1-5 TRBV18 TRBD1 TGTGCCAGCTCACCACCGGGACAGGGCCCATATAGCAATCAGCCCCAGCATTTT CASSPPGQGPYSNQPQHF
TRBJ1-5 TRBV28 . TGTGCCAGCATTCCGGGCCCCAATCAGCCCCAGCATTTT CASIPGPNQPQHF
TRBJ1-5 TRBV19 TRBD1 TGTGCCACCAAAGTTGGGACAGTGAATCAGCCCCAGCATTTT CATKVGTVNQPQHF
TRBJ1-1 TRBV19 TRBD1 TGTGCCAGTAGTCCGGTCGACAGGGACACTGAAGCTTTCTTT CASSPVDRDTEAFF
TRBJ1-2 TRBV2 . TGTGCCAGCATTGGGGGGGACTATGGCTACACCTTC CASIGGDYGYTF
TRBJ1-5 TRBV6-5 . TGTGCCAGCAGTTACAGTCCCCTTAGCAATCAGCCCCAGCATTTT CASSYSPLSNQPQHF
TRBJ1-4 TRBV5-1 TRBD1 TGCGCCAGCAGTCAGGGGGGCCCCTCAACTAATGAAAAACTGTTTTTT CASSQGGPSTNEKLFF